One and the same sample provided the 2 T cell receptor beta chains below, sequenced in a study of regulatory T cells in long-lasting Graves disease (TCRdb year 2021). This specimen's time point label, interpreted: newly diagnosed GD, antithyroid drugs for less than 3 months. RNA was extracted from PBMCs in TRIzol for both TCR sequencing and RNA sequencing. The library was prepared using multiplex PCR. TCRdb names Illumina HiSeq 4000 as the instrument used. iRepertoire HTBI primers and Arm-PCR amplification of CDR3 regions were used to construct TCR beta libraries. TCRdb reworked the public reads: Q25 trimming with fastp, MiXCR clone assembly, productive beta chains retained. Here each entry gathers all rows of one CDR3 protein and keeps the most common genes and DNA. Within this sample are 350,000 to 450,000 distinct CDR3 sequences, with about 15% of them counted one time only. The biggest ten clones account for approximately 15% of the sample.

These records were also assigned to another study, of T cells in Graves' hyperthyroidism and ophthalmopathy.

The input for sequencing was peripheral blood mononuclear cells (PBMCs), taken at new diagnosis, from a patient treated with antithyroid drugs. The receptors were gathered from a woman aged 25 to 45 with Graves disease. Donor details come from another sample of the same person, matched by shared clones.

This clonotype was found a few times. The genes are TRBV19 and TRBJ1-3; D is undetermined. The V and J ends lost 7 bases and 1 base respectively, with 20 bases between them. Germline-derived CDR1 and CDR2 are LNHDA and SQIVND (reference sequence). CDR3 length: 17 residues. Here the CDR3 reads CASKLGSRTPSGNTIYF. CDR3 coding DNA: TGTGCCAGTAAGCTAGGATCACGTACGCCATCTGGAAACACCATATATTTT.

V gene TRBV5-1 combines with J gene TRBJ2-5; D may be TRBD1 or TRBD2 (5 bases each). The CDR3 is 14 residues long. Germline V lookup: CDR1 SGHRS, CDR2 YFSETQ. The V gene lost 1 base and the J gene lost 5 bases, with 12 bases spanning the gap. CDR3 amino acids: CASSLNLGEETQYF. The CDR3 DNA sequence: TGCGCCAGCAGCTTGAATTTGGGGGAGGAGACCCAGTACTTC.